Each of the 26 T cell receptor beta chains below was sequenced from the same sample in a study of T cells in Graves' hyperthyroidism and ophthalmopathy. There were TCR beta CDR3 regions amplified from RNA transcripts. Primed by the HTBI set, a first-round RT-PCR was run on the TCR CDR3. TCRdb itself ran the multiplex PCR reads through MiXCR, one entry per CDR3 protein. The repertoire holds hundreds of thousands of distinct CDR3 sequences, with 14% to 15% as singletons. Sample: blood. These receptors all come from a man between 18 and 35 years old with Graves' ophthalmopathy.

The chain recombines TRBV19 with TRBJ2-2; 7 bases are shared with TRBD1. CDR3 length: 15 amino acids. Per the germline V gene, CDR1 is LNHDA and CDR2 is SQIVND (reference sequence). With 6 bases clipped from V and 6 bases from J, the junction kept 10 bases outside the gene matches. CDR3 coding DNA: TGTGCCAGTAGCCCCTTGACAGGGAATTCCGGGGAGCTGTTTTTT. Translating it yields CASSPLTGNSGELFF.

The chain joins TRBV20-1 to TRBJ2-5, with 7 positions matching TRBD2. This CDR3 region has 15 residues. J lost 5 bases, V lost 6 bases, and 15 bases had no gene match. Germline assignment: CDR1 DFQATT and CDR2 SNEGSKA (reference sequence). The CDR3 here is CSASGREDPGETQYF. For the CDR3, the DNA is TGCAGTGCCAGTGGACGGGAGGACCCTGGGGAGACCCAGTACTTC.

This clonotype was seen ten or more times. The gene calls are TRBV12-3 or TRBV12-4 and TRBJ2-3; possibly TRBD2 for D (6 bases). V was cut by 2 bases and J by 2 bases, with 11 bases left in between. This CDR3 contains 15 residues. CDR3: CASSLLAGPTDTQYF. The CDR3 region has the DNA TGTGCCAGCAGTTTACTGGCGGGGCCCACAGATACGCAGTATTTT.

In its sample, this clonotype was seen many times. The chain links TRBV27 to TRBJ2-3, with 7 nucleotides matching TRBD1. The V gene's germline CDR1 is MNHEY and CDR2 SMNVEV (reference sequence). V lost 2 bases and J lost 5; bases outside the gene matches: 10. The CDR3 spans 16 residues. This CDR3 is CASSLRGGEFGDTQYF. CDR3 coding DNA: TGTGCCAGCAGTTTACGAGGGGGCGAGTTCGGAGATACGCAGTATTTT.

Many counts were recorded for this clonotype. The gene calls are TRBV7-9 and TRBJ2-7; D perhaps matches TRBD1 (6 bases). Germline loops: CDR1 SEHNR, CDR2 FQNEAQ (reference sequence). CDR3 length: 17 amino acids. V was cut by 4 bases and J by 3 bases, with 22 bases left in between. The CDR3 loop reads CASSSRGETGMGYEQYF. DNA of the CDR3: TGTGCCAGCAGCTCAAGAGGAGAGACAGGAATGGGCTACGAGCAGTACTTC.

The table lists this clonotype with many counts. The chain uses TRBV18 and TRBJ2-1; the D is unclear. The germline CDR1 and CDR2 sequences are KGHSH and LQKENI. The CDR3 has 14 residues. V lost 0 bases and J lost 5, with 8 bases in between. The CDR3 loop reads CASSPPRFHNEQFF. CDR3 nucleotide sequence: TGTGCCAGCTCACCACCGAGGTTCCACAATGAGCAGTTCTTC.

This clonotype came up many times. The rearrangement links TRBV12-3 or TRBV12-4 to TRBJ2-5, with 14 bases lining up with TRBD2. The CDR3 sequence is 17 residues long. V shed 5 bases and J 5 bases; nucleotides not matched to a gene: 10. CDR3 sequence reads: CASSPGLAGGGGETQYF. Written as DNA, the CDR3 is TGTGCCAGCAGTCCAGGACTAGCGGGGGGTGGGGGGGAGACCCAGTACTTC.

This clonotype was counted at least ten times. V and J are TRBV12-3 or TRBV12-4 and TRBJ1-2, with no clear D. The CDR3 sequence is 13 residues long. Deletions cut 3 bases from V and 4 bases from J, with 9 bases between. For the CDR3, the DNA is TGTGCCAGCAGTTTGGAGGAAGTCTATGGCTACACCTTC. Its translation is CASSLEEVYGYTF.

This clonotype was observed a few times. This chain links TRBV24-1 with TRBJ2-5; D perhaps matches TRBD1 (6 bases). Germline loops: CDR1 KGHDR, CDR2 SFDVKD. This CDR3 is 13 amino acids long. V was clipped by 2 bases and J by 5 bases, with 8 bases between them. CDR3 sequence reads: CATSDSGVETQYF. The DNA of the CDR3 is TGTGCCACCAGTGATTCAGGGGTTGAGACCCAGTACTTC.

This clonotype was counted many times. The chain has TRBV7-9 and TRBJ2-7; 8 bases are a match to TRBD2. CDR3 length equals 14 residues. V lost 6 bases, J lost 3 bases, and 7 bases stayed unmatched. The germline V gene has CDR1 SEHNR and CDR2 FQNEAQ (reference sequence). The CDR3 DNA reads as TGTGCCAGCAGTATGAGCGGGAGAGGCTACGAGCAGTACTTC. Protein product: CASSMSGRGYEQYF.

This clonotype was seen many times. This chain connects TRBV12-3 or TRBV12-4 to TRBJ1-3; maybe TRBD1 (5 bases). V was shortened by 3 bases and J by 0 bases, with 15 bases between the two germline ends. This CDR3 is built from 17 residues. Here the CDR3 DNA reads TGTGCCAGCAGTTTCTGGACACCCATCAGCTCTGGAAACACCATATATTTT. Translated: CASSFWTPISSGNTIYF.

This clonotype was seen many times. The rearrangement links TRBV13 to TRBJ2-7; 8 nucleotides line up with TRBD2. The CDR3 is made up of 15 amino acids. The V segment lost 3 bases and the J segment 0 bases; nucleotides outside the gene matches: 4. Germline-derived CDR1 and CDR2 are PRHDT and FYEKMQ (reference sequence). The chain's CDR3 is CASSFRAGDSYEQYF. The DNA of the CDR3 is TGTGCCAGCAGCTTCCGAGCGGGGGACTCCTACGAGCAGTACTTC.

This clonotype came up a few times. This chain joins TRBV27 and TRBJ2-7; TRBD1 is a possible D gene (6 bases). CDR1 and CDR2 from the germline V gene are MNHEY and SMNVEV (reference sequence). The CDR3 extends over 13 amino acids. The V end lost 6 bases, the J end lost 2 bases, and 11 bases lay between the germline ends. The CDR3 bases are TGTGCCAGCAGGCTACAGGGAACCTACGAGCAGTACTTC. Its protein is CASRLQGTYEQYF.

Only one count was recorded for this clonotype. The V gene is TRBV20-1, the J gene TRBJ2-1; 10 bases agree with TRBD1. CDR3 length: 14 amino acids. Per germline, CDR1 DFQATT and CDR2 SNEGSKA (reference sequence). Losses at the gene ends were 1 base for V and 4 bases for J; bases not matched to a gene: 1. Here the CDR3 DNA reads TGCAGTGCTAGAGGGACAGGGGGATACAATGAGCAGTTCTTC. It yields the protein CSARGTGGYNEQFF.

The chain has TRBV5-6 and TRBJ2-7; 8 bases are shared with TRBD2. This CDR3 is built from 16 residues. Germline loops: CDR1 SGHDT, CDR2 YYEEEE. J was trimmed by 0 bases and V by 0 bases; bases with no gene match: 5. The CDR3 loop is CASSLDSAGGSYEQYF. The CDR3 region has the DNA TGTGCCAGCAGCTTGGACAGCGCGGGAGGCTCCTACGAGCAGTACTTC.

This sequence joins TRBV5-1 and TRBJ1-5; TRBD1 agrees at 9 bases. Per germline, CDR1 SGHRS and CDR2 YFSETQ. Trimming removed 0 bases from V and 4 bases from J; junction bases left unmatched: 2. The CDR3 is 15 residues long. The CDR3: CASSLEGQGNQPQHF. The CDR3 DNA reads TGCGCCAGCAGCTTGGAAGGACAGGGGAATCAGCCCCAGCATTTT.

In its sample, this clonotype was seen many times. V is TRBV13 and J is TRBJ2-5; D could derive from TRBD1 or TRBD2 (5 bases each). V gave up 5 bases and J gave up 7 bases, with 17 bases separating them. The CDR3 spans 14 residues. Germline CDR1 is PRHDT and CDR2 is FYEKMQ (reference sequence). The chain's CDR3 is CASSMGPTAGTQYF. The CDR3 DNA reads TGTGCCAGCAGCATGGGACCAACCGCCGGGACCCAGTACTTC.

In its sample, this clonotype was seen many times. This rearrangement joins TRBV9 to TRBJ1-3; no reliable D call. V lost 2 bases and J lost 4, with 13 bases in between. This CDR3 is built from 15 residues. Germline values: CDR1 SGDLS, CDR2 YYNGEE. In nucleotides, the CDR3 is TGTGCCAGCAGCGTTTCGGCGGAGCGCGGAAACACCATATATTTT. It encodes CASSVSAERGNTIYF. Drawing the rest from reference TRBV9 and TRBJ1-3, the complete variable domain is DSGVTQTPKHLITATGQRVTLRCSPRSGDLSVYWYQQSLDQGLQFLIQYYNGEERAKGNILERFSAQQFPDLHSELNLSSLELGDSALYFCASSVSAERGNTIYFGEGSWLTVV.

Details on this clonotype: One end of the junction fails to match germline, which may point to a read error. Here the CDR3 DNA reads TGTGTCAGTAGTATAGATCCCTTGCTGGGCGAGCAGTACTTC. Translation gives CVSSIDPLLGEQYF. The gene calls are TRBV19 and TRBJ2-7; no reliable D call. CDR1 and CDR2 (germline): LNHDA, SQIVND (reference sequence). The CDR3 extends over 14 amino acids.

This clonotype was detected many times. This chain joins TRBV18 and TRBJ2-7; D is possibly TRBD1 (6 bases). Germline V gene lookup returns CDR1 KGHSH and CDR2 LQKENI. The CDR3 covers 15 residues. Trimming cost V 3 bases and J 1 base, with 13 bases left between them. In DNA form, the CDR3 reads TGTGCCAGCTCACCCAGACAGGATGGATCCTACGAGCAGTACTTC. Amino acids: CASSPRQDGSYEQYF. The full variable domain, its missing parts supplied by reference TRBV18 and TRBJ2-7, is NAGVMQNPRHLVRRRGQEARLRCSPMKGHSHVYWYRQLPEEGLKFMVYLQKENIIDESGMPKERFSAEFPKEGPSILRIQQVVRGDSAAYFCASSPRQDGSYEQYFGPGTRLTVT.

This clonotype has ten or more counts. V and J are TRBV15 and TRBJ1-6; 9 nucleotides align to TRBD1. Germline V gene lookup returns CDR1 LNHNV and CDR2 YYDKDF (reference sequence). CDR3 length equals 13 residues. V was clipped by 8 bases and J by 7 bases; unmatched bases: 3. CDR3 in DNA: TGTGCCACCGAAGGACAGGGGAATTCACCCCTCCACTTT. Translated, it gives CATEGQGNSPLHF.

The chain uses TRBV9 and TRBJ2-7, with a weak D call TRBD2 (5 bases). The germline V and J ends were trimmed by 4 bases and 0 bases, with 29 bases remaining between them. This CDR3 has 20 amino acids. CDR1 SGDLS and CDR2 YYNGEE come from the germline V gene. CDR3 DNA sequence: TGTGCCAGCAGCTCCTACTGGGCCCCCGGGGTCCCTGGGAACTCCTACGAGCAGTACTTC. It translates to CASSSYWAPGVPGNSYEQYF.

CDR3 loop: CATGLSVTDTQYF. In nucleotides, the CDR3 is TGTGCCACCGGCCTCTCGGTCACAGATACGCAGTATTTT. The genes are TRBV19 and TRBJ2-3; D gene unclear. Trimming removed 10 bases from V and 2 bases from J, with 13 bases in between. This CDR3 comprises 13 residues. Germline loops: CDR1 LNHDA, CDR2 SQIVND (reference sequence).

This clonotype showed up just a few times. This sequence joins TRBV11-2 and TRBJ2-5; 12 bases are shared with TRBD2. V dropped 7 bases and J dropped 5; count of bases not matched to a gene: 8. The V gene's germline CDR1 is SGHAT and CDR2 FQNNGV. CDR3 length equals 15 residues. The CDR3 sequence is CASTRLAGVRETQYF. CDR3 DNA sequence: TGTGCCAGCACCAGACTAGCGGGAGTTCGGGAGACCCAGTACTTC.

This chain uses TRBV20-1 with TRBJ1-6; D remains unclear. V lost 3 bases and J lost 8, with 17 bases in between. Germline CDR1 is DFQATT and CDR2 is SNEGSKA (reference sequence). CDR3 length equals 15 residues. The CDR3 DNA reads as TGCAGTGCTAGGACATCTTTAGGCCCCCATTCACCCCTCCACTTT. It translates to CSARTSLGPHSPLHF.

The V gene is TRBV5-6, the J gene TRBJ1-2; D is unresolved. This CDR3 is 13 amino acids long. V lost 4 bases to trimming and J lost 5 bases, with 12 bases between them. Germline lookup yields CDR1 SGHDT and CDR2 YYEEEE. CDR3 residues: CASSPSEGYGYTF. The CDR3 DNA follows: TGTGCCAGCAGCCCCTCTGAGGGATATGGCTACACCTTC.